The next 30 T cell receptor beta chains were all read from a single sample in a study of identifying expanded T cells in peripheral blood. The repertoire was sequenced with immunoSEQ multiplex PCR; TCRdb's copy has only in-frame clones and lacks some. The sample shows about 80,000 clones, 65% to 85% of them seen only once. Sequencing was performed on blood. These receptors all stem from a person aged 18 to 75 in good health.

J is TRBJ2-1 and V is TRBV7-2; 7 bases are shared with TRBD2. Germline CDR1 is SGHTA and CDR2 is FQGNSA. Trimming removed 5 bases from V and 7 bases from J; junction bases left unmatched: 17. The CDR3 has 17 residues. The CDR3 region has the DNA TGTGCCAGCAGCGAGAACCTAGCGGAACGCAGAAAGAATGAGCAGTTCTTC. Amino acids: CASSENLAERRKNEQFF.

V is TRBV10-1 and J is TRBJ2-1; D not resolved. V shed 4 bases and J shed 9 bases, with 7 bases lying between them. The CDR3 has 11 amino acids. The germline CDR1 and CDR2 sequences are WNHNN and SYGVQD (reference sequence). Here the CDR3 reads CASSGGSEQFF. CDR3 coding DNA: TGCGCCAGCAGTGGCGGAAGTGAGCAGTTCTTC.

The V gene is TRBV19, the J gene TRBJ2-5; D possibly corresponds to TRBD2 (6 bases). CDR3 size: 16 residues. Germline V gene data show CDR1 as LNHDA and CDR2 as SQIVND (reference sequence). Between the trimmed V and J ends, which lost 5 bases and 2 bases, there was a span of 18 bases. The CDR3 sequence: CASSETSMTGQETQYF. In DNA form, the CDR3 reads TGTGCCAGTAGTGAGACTAGTATGACGGGGCAAGAGACCCAGTACTTC. The entire variable domain, with the rest obtained from reference TRBV19 and TRBJ2-5, is as follows: DGGITQSPKYLFRKEGQNVTLSCEQNLNHDAMYWYRQDPGQGLRLIYYSQIVNDFQKGDIAEGYSVSREKKESFPLTVTSAQKNPTAFYLCASSETSMTGQETQYFGPGTRLLVL.

The chain links TRBV27 to TRBJ2-7; TRBD1 aligns across 7 bases. CDR3 size: 14 residues. V shed 6 bases and J 4 bases; nucleotides not matched to a gene: 9. Looked up from germline, CDR1 is MNHEY and CDR2 is SMNVEV (reference sequence). The CDR3: CASRLGTDAYEQYF. CDR3 in DNA: TGTGCCAGCAGGTTGGGGACAGATGCATACGAGCAGTACTTC.

This clone was recorded once. The chain combines TRBV11-3 with TRBJ1-1; D remains ambiguous. Germline V CDR1 and CDR2: SGHNT, YENEEA. This CDR3 has 13 amino acids. V lost 0 bases and J 5 bases, leaving 7 bases between the germline ends. The DNA of the CDR3 is TGTGCCAGCAGCTTAGAACGGGGAACTGAAGCTTTCTTT. It translates to CASSLERGTEAFF.

The V gene is TRBV28, the J gene TRBJ1-2, with TRBD1 matching over 8 bases. CDR1 MDHEN and CDR2 SYDVKM come from the germline V gene. The V segment lost 8 bases and the J segment 2 bases; nucleotides outside the gene matches: 10. This CDR3 is 15 amino acids long. The DNA for the CDR3 is TGTGCCAGCGCCACACAGGGGGGAAGAAACTATGGCTACACCTTC. Its translation is CASATQGGRNYGYTF.

The chain links TRBV5-6 to TRBJ1-4; 7 nucleotides line up with TRBD1. The CDR3 is 15 amino acids. J lost 7 bases, V lost 7 bases, and 13 bases had no gene match. Looked up from germline, CDR1 is SGHDT and CDR2 is YYEEEE. The CDR3 DNA is TGTGCCAGCTTTAGGAGGGGGCCAGCAGGTGAAAAACTGTTTTTT. Translated: CASFRRGPAGEKLFF. Looking up the rest from reference TRBV5-6 and TRBJ1-4 gives the full variable domain: DAGVTQSPTHLIKTRGQQVTLRCSPKSGHDTVSWYQQALGQGPQFIFQYYEEEERQRGNFPDRFSGHQFPNYSSELNVNALLLGDSALYLCASFRRGPAGEKLFFGSGTQLSVL.

V usage is TRBV7-2 and J usage is TRBJ2-1; possibly TRBD1 for D (5 bases). The CDR3 is 15 residues long. Trimming left V 2 bases short and J 4 bases short, with 12 bases between. Per germline, CDR1 SGHTA and CDR2 FQGNSA. CDR3 residues: CASSLRGSPYNEQFF. In nucleotides, the CDR3 is TGTGCCAGCAGCTTAAGGGGTTCTCCTTACAATGAGCAGTTCTTC.

The chain recombines TRBV25-1 with TRBJ2-1; D uncertain. Looked up from germline, CDR1 is MGHDK and CDR2 is SYGVNS. V was shortened by 7 bases and J by 4 bases, with 11 bases between the two germline ends. The CDR3 has 13 residues. The CDR3 region has the DNA TGTGCCAGCACCGGCTACCCTTACAATGAGCAGTTCTTC. Protein sequence: CASTGYPYNEQFF. Using reference TRBV25-1 and TRBJ2-1 for the parts outside the CDR3, the full variable domain is EADIYQTPRYLVIGTGKKITLECSQTMGHDKMYWYQQDPGMELHLIHYSYGVNSTEKGDLSSESTVSRIRTEHFPLTLESARPSHTSQYLCASTGYPYNEQFFGPGTRLTVL.

The chain joins TRBV5-6 to TRBJ2-1; perhaps TRBD1 as D (6 bases). CDR1 and CDR2 from the germline V gene are SGHDT and YYEEEE. V was pared by 1 base and J by 6 bases, with 23 bases between. The CDR3 runs to 18 residues. CDR3 sequence (DNA): TGTGCCAGCAGCTTGCCAGGGGTACAGTGGTTTCCGGGCAATGAGCAGTTCTTC. Translation: CASSLPGVQWFPGNEQFF. Based on the CDR3 plus reference TRBV5-6 and TRBJ2-1, the full variable domain is DAGVTQSPTHLIKTRGQQVTLRCSPKSGHDTVSWYQQALGQGPQFIFQYYEEEERQRGNFPDRFSGHQFPNYSSELNVNALLLGDSALYLCASSLPGVQWFPGNEQFFGPGTRLTVL.

The chain has TRBV9 and TRBJ2-1; 14 positions match TRBD2. Germline CDR1 SGDLS, CDR2 YYNGEE. V shed 4 bases, J shed 2 bases, and the junction held 5 bases outside the gene matches. The CDR3 length is 17 residues. Here the CDR3 DNA reads TGTGCCAGCAGCTTCAGACTAGCGGGAGGGCCCTACAATGAGCAGTTCTTC. Encoded protein: CASSFRLAGGPYNEQFF.

The CDR3 protein is CASSQALAGGSYNEQFF. The CDR3 nucleotides read TGTGCCAGCAGCCAAGCGTTAGCGGGAGGGTCCTACAATGAGCAGTTCTTC. The genes are TRBV4-2 and TRBJ2-1, with 11 nucleotides matching TRBD2. Trimming took 1 base from V and 1 from J; bases not matched to a gene: 3. Germline CDR1 and CDR2: LGHNA and YNFKEQ. The CDR3 runs to 17 residues.

The gene calls are TRBV5-1 and TRBJ1-1; 9 nucleotides line up with TRBD1. This CDR3 spans 18 amino acids. The germline V gene encodes CDR1 SGHRS and CDR2 YFSETQ. V lost 0 bases to trimming and J lost 5 bases; unmatched junction nucleotides: 14. CDR3 bases: TGCGCCAGCAGCTTGGGTCTGTCCACAGGGGGCGCGCGGACTGAAGCTTTCTTT. Its protein product is CASSLGLSTGGARTEAFF.

This clone was seen once. Other DNA sequences in the same sample also yield this CDR3. V and J are TRBV11-2 and TRBJ2-1; a weak D match, TRBD2 (6 bases). CDR1 and CDR2 from the germline V gene are SGHAT and FQNNGV. V lost 5 bases and J lost 0, with 11 bases in between. This CDR3 comprises 15 residues. CDR3 DNA: TGTGCCAGCAGCCTTAGCGGTAGCTCCTACAATGAGCAGTTCTTC. Its protein is CASSLSGSSYNEQFF.

The chain couples TRBV7-9 to TRBJ2-7; 7 bases agree with TRBD2. Trimming at V came to 1 base and at J to 3 bases, leaving 6 bases not matched to a gene. CDR3 length equals 15 residues. Germline assignment: CDR1 SEHNR and CDR2 FQNEAQ (reference sequence). The CDR3 sequence: CASSLEGGRVYEQYF. The DNA for the CDR3 is TGTGCCAGCAGCTTAGAGGGCGGGAGAGTCTACGAGCAGTACTTC. The full variable domain, rest sourced from reference TRBV7-9 and TRBJ2-7, is DTGVSQNPRHKITKRGQNVTFRCDPISEHNRLYWYRQTLGQGPEFLTYFQNEAQLEKSRLLSDRFSAERPKGSFSTLEIQRTEQGDSAMYLCASSLEGGRVYEQYFGPGTRLTVT.

The genes are TRBV4-1 and TRBJ2-7; D remains unclear. Between the trimmed V and J ends, which lost 0 bases and 0 bases, there was a span of 6 bases. Germline-derived CDR1 and CDR2 are MGHRA and YSYEKL. The CDR3 extends over 14 amino acids. The CDR3 coding sequence is TGCGCCAGCAGCCAAGATATGGTCTCCTACGAGCAGTACTTC. Translated, it gives CASSQDMVSYEQYF.

The chain joins TRBV6-1 to TRBJ2-5, with 10 positions matching TRBD1. CDR3 length equals 19 residues. The trim removed 0 bases at V and 2 bases at J, leaving 12 bases unmatched. Per the germline V gene, CDR1 is MNHNS and CDR2 is SASEGT. For the CDR3, the DNA is TGTGCCAGCAGTGAAGCGCTGGGGACAGGGGCTAATATACAAGAGACCCAGTACTTC. It encodes CASSEALGTGANIQETQYF.

By sample share, this clone is medium-sized. The J gene is TRBJ2-1, the V gene TRBV6-4; 8 bases line up with TRBD2. With V trimmed by 0 bases and J by 9 bases, 7 bases remained unmatched. The germline V gene has CDR1 MRHNA and CDR2 SNTAGT. This CDR3 is 15 amino acids long. CDR3 bases: TGTGCCAGCAGTGACTCCCGAGCGGGAGTAGCTGAGCAGTTCTTC. It encodes CASSDSRAGVAEQFF.

This chain uses TRBV14 with TRBJ2-1, with D possibly TRBD2 on 5 matching bases. CDR3 length: 13 residues. Germline CDR1 and CDR2: SGHDN and FVKESK. V lost 2 bases and J 6 bases, leaving 8 bases between the germline ends. CDR3 in amino acids: CASSQRAGNEQFF. The CDR3 region has the DNA TGTGCCAGCAGCCAAAGGGCGGGCAATGAGCAGTTCTTC.

The V and J genes are TRBV4-2 and TRBJ2-3; TRBD1 matches 7 bases. V lost 3 bases to trimming and J lost 1 base; unmatched junction nucleotides: 10. The germline V gene has CDR1 LGHNA and CDR2 YNFKEQ. This CDR3 contains 17 residues. CDR3 in amino acids: CASSQENRGLGTDTQYF. The CDR3 bases are TGTGCCAGCAGCCAGGAGAACAGGGGATTGGGCACAGATACGCAGTATTTT.

This clone came up once. The chain employs TRBV6-4 and TRBJ2-1; no clear D gene. CDR1 is MRHNA, CDR2 SNTAGT, per germline. Deletions cut 2 bases from V and 8 bases from J, with 10 bases between. The CDR3 is 13 amino acids. This chain's CDR3 is CASSDASEDEQFF. The DNA for the CDR3 is TGTGCCAGCAGTGACGCGAGCGAGGATGAGCAGTTCTTC.

This clone was detected a few times. The chain combines TRBV7-9 with TRBJ2-3; D not certain. Trimming left V 4 bases short and J 0 bases short, with 11 bases between. Germline V gives CDR1 SEHNR, CDR2 FQNEAQ (reference sequence). This CDR3 contains 15 residues. The CDR3 region is CASSSDGPSTDTQYF. CDR3 DNA: TGTGCCAGCAGCTCCGACGGTCCGAGCACAGATACGCAGTATTTT. Using reference TRBV7-9 and TRBJ2-3 for the parts outside the CDR3, the full variable domain is DTGVSQNPRHKITKRGQNVTFRCDPISEHNRLYWYRQTLGQGPEFLTYFQNEAQLEKSRLLSDRFSAERPKGSFSTLEIQRTEQGDSAMYLCASSSDGPSTDTQYFGPGTRLTVL.

The V call is TRBV2, the J call TRBJ1-1, with a tentative D call TRBD1 (6 bases). CDR1 SNHLY and CDR2 FYNNEI come from the germline V gene. V was shortened by 7 bases and J by 1 base, with 16 bases between the two germline ends. The CDR3 contains 15 residues. The CDR3 DNA follows: TGTGCCAGCACCCCCCGGGGGGGCCAGAACACTGAAGCTTTCTTT. Translating gives CASTPRGGQNTEAFF.

This clone was seen a few times. The CDR3 DNA reads as TGTGCCAGCAGCTTAATGGGGGCAGACACTGAAGCTTTCTTT. Translating it yields CASSLMGADTEAFF. The rearrangement links TRBV7-2 to TRBJ1-1; maybe TRBD1 (6 bases). The germline V gene encodes CDR1 SGHTA and CDR2 FQGNSA. Between the trimmed V and J ends, which lost 2 bases and 3 bases, there was a span of 10 bases. The CDR3 totals 14 residues.

The J gene is TRBJ2-1, the V gene TRBV29-1; 7 bases are shared with TRBD2. Losses at the gene ends were 4 bases for V and 6 bases for J; bases not matched to a gene: 9. CDR1 is SQVTM and CDR2 is ANQGSEA in the germline V gene. CDR3 length: 14 amino acids. This chain's CDR3 is CSVVRASGRNEQFF. In DNA form, the CDR3 reads TGCAGCGTTGTACGGGCTAGCGGTCGCAATGAGCAGTTCTTC.

The chain links TRBV29-1 to TRBJ2-5, with 7 bases lining up with TRBD2. CDR3 length equals 13 residues. The J segment lost 5 bases and the V segment lost 6 bases, leaving 9 bases of the junction unmatched. The germline V gene has CDR1 SQVTM and CDR2 ANQGSEA. The CDR3 spells CSVVGGSGETQYF. CDR3 DNA: TGCAGCGTGGTCGGGGGGAGCGGGGAGACCCAGTACTTC.

V usage is TRBV6-5 and J usage is TRBJ1-1; D remains ambiguous. Germline assignment: CDR1 MNHEY and CDR2 SVGAGI. Deletions cut 5 bases from V and 4 bases from J, with 11 bases between. This CDR3 has 13 residues. The CDR3 DNA follows: TGTGCCAGCAGTCCACGAAGGGCCACTGAAGCTTTCTTT. This gives the protein CASSPRRATEAFF.

This chain uses TRBV28 with TRBJ1-3; TRBD1 aligns across 9 bases. Germline-derived CDR1 and CDR2 are MDHEN and SYDVKM. The CDR3 length is 16 residues. J gave up 4 bases and V 5 bases, and 9 bases lay outside the gene matches. CDR3 nucleotide sequence: TGTGCCAGCAGTAGTCCGGGACAGGGCTACGGAAACACCATATATTTT. Translation: CASSSPGQGYGNTIYF.

This clone was picked up one time. The DNA for the CDR3 is TGCGCCAGCAGCCAAGATCGGGACAGGGGAATGCCGGAGACCCAGTACTTC. Translation gives CASSQDRDRGMPETQYF. V is TRBV4-3 and J is TRBJ2-5, with TRBD1 matching 10 bases. V lost 0 bases to trimming and J lost 5 bases; unmatched junction nucleotides: 9. CDR3 length equals 17 residues. Germline V gives CDR1 LGHNA, CDR2 YSLEER.

V usage is TRBV6-6 and J usage is TRBJ2-7; 11 nucleotides agree with TRBD1. V gave up 5 bases and J gave up 3 bases; unmatched junction bases: 3. The length of the CDR3 is 14 residues. Germline CDR1 MNHNY, CDR2 SVGAGI (reference sequence). Here the CDR3 DNA reads TGTGCCAGCAGTCGGACAGGGGGCTTCTACGAGCAGTACTTC. It is translated as CASSRTGGFYEQYF.